The clone carrying this T cell receptor beta chain showed up many times. Antigen: not known. The germline V gene encodes CDR1 SGHKS and CDR2 YYEKEE (reference sequence). V was cut by 6 bases and J by 2 bases, with 5 bases left in between. The CDR3 is made up of 12 amino acids. This entry comes from a study of neurological immune-mediated disorders. Broader study findings: Phylogenetic grouping assigned the repertoires of 18 of 34 multiple sclerosis patients to a single cluster of related CDR3 sequences. This cluster may be a repertoire-level signature.

TCRdb itself ran the 5' RACE reads through MiXCR, one entry per CDR3 protein. The sample holds roughly 67,000 distinct CDR3 sequences, 4.1% seen once. Sequenced sample: PBMCs. This chain connects TRBV5-5 to TRBJ2-2, with D uncertain. The source of this sequence is a man in his fifties or sixties with multiple sclerosis. CDR3 protein: CASTYNTGELFF. Written as DNA, the CDR3 is TGTGCCAGCACCTACAACACCGGGGAGCTGTTTTTT.